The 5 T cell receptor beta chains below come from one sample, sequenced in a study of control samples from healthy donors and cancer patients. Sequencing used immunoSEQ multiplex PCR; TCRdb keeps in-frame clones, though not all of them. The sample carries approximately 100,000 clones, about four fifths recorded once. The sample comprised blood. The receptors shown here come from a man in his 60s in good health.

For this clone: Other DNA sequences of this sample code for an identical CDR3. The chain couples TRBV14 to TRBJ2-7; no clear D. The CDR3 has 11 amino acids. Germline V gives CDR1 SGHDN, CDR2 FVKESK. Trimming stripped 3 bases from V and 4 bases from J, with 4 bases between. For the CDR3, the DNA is TGTGCCAGCAGCCAGGGTTACGAGCAGTACTTC. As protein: CASSQGYEQYF.

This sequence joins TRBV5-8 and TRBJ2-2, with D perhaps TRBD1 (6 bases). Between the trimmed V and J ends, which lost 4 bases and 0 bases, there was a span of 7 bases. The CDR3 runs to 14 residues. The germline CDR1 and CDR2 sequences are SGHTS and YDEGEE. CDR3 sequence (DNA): TGTGCCAGCAGCCAGGGGCCGAACACCGGGGAGCTGTTTTTT. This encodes CASSQGPNTGELFF.

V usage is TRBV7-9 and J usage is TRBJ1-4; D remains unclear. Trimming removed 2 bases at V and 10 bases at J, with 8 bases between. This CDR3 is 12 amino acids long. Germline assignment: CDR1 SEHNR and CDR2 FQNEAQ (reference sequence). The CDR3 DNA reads TGTGCCAGCAGCTTACCTAAAGGAAAACTGTTTTTT. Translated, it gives CASSLPKGKLFF.

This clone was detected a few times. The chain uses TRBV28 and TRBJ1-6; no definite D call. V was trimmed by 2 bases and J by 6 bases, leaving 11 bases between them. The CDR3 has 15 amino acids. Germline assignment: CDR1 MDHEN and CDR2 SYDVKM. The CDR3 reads CASSLDPGTNSPLHF. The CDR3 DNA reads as TGTGCCAGCAGTTTAGACCCAGGAACTAATTCACCCCTCCACTTT.

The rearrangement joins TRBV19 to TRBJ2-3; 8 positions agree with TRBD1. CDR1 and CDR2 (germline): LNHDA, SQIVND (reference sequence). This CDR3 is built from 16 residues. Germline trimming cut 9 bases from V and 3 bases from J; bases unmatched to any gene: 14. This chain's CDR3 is CARIGRRGPWTDTQYF. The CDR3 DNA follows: TGTGCCAGAATCGGACGCAGGGGGCCGTGGACAGATACGCAGTATTTT. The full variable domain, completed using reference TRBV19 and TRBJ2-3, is DGGITQSPKYLFRKEGQNVTLSCEQNLNHDAMYWYRQDPGQGLRLIYYSQIVNDFQKGDIAEGYSVSREKKESFPLTVTSAQKNPTAFYLCARIGRRGPWTDTQYFGPGTRLTVL.